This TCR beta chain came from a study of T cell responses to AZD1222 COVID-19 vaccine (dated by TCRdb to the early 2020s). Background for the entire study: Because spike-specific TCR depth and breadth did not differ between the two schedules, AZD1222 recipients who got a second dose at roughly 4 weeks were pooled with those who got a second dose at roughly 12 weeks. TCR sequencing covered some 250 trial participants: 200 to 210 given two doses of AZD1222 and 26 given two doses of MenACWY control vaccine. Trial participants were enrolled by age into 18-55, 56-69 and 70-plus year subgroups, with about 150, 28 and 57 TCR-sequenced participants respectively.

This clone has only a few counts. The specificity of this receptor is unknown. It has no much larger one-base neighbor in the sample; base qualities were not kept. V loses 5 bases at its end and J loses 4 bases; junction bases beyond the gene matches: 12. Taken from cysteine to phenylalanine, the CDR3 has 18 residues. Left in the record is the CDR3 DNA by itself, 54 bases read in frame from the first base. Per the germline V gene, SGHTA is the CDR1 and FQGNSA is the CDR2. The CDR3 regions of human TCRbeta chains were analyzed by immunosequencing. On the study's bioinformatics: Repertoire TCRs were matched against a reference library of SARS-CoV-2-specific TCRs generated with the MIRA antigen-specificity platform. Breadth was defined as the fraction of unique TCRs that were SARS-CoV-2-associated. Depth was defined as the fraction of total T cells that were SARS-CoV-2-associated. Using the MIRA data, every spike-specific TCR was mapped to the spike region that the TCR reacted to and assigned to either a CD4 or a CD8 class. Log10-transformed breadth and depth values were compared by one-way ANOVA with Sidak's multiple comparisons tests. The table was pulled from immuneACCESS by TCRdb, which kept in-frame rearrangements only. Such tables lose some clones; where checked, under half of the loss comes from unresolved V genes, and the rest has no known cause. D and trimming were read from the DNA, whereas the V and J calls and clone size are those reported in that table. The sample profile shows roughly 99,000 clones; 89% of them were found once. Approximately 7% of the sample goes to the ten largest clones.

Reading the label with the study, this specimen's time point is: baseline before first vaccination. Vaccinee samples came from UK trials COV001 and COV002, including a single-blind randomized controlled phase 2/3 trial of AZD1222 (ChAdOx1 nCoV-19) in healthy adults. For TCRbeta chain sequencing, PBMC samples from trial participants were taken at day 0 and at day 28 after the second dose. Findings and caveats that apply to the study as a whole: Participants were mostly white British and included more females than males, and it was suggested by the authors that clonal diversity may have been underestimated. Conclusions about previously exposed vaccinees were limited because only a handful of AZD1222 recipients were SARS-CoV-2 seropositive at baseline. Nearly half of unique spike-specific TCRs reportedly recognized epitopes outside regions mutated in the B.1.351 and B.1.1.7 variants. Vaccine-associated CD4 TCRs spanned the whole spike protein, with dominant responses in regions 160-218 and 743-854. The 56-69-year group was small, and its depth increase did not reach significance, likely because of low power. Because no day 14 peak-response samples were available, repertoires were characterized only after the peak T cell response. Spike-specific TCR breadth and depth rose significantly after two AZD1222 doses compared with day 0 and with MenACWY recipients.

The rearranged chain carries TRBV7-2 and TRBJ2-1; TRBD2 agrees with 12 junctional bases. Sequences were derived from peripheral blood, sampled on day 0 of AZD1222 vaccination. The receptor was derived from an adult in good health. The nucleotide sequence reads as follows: TGTGCCAGCAGCCCCTACTTCGGGACTAGCGGGTTTTACAATGAGCAGTTCTTC. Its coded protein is CASSPYFGTSGFYNEQFF.